This TCR beta chain is from a study of T cells in Graves' hyperthyroidism and ophthalmopathy. Study-wide points: Blood also carried most thyroid clonotypes expanded above 0.001.

Stability of Graves' hyperthyroidism was defined as absent ophthalmopathy progression within 18 months. A patient was excluded if there was uncontrolled infection, other autoimmune disease, pregnancy or lactation. Regions amplified from RNA transcripts were the TCR beta CDR3 regions. The HTBI primer set was used in a first-round RT-PCR of the TCR CDR3. TCRdb redid the calling of the multiplex PCR reads with MiXCR, one entry per CDR3 protein. Among approximately 640,000 distinct CDR3 sequences, roughly a sixth were seen once, and the ten largest hold roughly 15%. Note on this clonotype: Its target is not known.

Germline CDR1 SGHRS, CDR2 YFSETQ. Trimming cost V 0 bases and J 0 bases, with 9 bases left between them. CDR3 size: 16 residues. This sequence was found in a man aged 50 to 59 with Graves' hyperthyroidism. V is TRBV5-1 and J is TRBJ2-2, with D unresolved. Sequences were obtained from blood. CDR3 protein: CASSLGPYTNTGELFF. The CDR3 coding sequence is TGCGCCAGCAGCTTGGGGCCTTACACGAACACCGGGGAGCTGTTTTTT.